Below are 30 T cell receptor beta chains sequenced from a single sample in a study of T-cell reconstitution after alpha-beta-depleted transplantation in children. Unique molecular identifiers were built into the TCRbeta library. TCRdb re-called the PCR reads with MiXCR, one entry per CDR3 protein. The data show hundreds of thousands of distinct CDR3 sequences, with roughly a tenth seen just once and approximately 7.6% held by the top ten. The sample was PBMCs, taken before TCRalphabeta/CD19-depleted stem cell transplant. The receptors derive from a boy less than two years old with acute myeloid leukemia, due to receive a stem cell transplant.

The V gene is TRBV28, the J gene TRBJ2-1; no clear D. Germline CDR1 and CDR2: MDHEN and SYDVKM. CDR3 length: 15 amino acids. Trimming stripped 5 bases from V and 3 bases from J, with 14 bases between. The CDR3 nucleotides are TGTGCCAGCAGTCTCCCCGGCAGGTACTACAATGAGCAGTTCTTC. It codes for CASSLPGRYYNEQFF.

This chain uses TRBV7-2 with TRBJ2-7; 11 bases are a match to TRBD2. Germline V gene data show CDR1 as SGHTA and CDR2 as FQGNSA. CDR3 size: 17 residues. V shed 5 bases, J shed 3 bases, and the junction held 12 bases outside the gene matches. In nucleotides, the CDR3 is TGTGCCAGCAGCACCGGAGGCGGACTAGCGGGCCTCTACGAGCAGTACTTC. Protein: CASSTGGGLAGLYEQYF.

This clonotype was detected ten times or more. The CDR3 DNA reads TGCGCCAGCAGCTTGGCGAGGCCTACCTACGAGCAGTACTTC. It yields the protein CASSLARPTYEQYF. This chain joins TRBV5-1 and TRBJ2-7; D is undetermined. V was pared by 0 bases and J by 2 bases, with 9 bases between. Germline V gives CDR1 SGHRS, CDR2 YFSETQ. This CDR3 is built from 14 residues.

This clonotype has a count of ten or more. The chain has TRBV2 and TRBJ2-7; D is uncertain. Germline V gene data show CDR1 as SNHLY and CDR2 as FYNNEI. V was trimmed by 8 bases and J by 1 base, leaving 6 bases between them. The CDR3 spans 11 residues. The CDR3 loop is CASRRSYEQYF. In nucleotides, the CDR3 is TGTGCCAGCCGGCGGTCCTACGAGCAGTACTTC.

This chain connects TRBV6-1 to TRBJ2-1; 14 bases fit TRBD2. Germline assignment: CDR1 MNHNS and CDR2 SASEGT. The CDR3 is 18 amino acids. The ends lost 5 bases at V and 0 bases at J; junction bases unmatched: 6. The CDR3, as DNA: TGTGCCAGCAGTACCTGGGGGACTAGCGGGAGCTCCTACAATGAGCAGTTCTTC. This encodes CASSTWGTSGSSYNEQFF.

The CDR3 sequence: CASSPQTGNGELFF. CDR3 DNA: TGTGCCAGCAGCCCACAGACAGGGAACGGGGAGCTGTTTTTT. This chain uses TRBV11-1 with TRBJ2-2; 7 positions agree with TRBD1. The germline CDR1 and CDR2 sequences are SGHAT and FQDESV (reference sequence). CDR3 size: 14 residues. The J segment lost 7 bases and the V segment lost 5 bases, leaving 7 bases of the junction unmatched.

This clonotype has ten or more counts. This rearrangement joins TRBV13 to TRBJ2-2; 7 nucleotides align to TRBD1. The CDR3 extends over 14 amino acids. Germline CDR1 and CDR2: PRHDT and FYEKMQ (reference sequence). V gave up 5 bases and J gave up 7 bases; unmatched junction bases: 7. The CDR3 DNA follows: TGTGCCAGCAGCAGCAGGGGGTACGGCGGGGAGCTGTTTTTT. It codes for CASSSRGYGGELFF.

This clonotype has more than one count but fewer than ten. This rearrangement joins TRBV5-1 to TRBJ1-5; the D is unclear. V lost 4 bases to trimming and J lost 5 bases, with 13 bases between them. The CDR3 spans 14 residues. Germline V gene lookup returns CDR1 SGHRS and CDR2 YFSETQ. The CDR3 coding sequence is TGCGCCAGCAGCCCCGGGTCCCGTGATCAGCCCCAGCATTTT. Its translation: CASSPGSRDQPQHF.

About this clonotype: A much larger clone is a single base away; this may be a read error. The chain recombines TRBV15 with TRBJ2-7, with D possibly being TRBD1 (6 bases). Germline V gives CDR1 LNHNV, CDR2 YYDKDF (reference sequence). This CDR3 spans 13 amino acids. The DNA for the CDR3 is TGTGGCACCAGCAGAGGGACACCGGACGAGCAGTACTTC. Translated: CGTSRGTPDEQYF.

This clonotype occurred a few times. The chain recombines TRBV12-3 or TRBV12-4 with TRBJ2-6, with D uncertain. The length of the CDR3 is 15 residues. V lost 2 bases, J lost 2 bases, and 7 bases lay in between. The CDR3 DNA is TGTGCCAGCAGTTTACATGGCACTGGGGCCAACGTCCTGACTTTC. It encodes CASSLHGTGANVLTF.

The V gene is TRBV11-2, the J gene TRBJ2-3, with TRBD2 matching over 9 bases. V dropped 0 bases and J dropped 13; count of bases not matched to a gene: 35. In germline, CDR1 is SGHAT, CDR2 FQNNGV. There are 23 residues in the CDR3. CDR3 loop: CASSLELRAGGPTRTRGVLEEYF. The CDR3, as DNA: TGTGCCAGCAGCTTAGAATTGCGGGCGGGGGGGCCCACCCGCACGAGAGGGGTTCTGGAGGAGTATTTT.

This clonotype was picked up many times. This chain links TRBV7-2 with TRBJ2-4, with no clear D. The V gene's germline CDR1 is SGHTA and CDR2 FQGNSA. CDR3 length equals 13 residues. V gave up 8 bases and J gave up 0 bases, with 8 bases separating them. The CDR3 nucleotides read TGTGCCAGCGGAGTTCTAGCCAAAAACATTCAGTACTTC. It codes for CASGVLAKNIQYF. Using reference TRBV7-2 and TRBJ2-4 for the parts outside the CDR3, the full variable domain is GAGVSQSPSNKVTEKGKDVELRCDPISGHTALYWYRQSLGQGLEFLIYFQGNSAPDKSGLPSDRFSAERTGGSVSTLTIQRTQQEDSAVYLCASGVLAKNIQYFGAGTRLSVL.

This clonotype has ten or more counts. V and J are TRBV28 and TRBJ2-7, with D tentatively TRBD1 or TRBD2 (5 bases each). V was clipped by 4 bases and J by 3 bases, with 10 bases between them. CDR3 length equals 13 residues. Per the germline V gene, CDR1 is MDHEN and CDR2 is SYDVKM. CDR3 amino acids: CASSSGTVYEQYF. As DNA, the CDR3 is TGTGCCAGCAGTTCCGGGACCGTCTACGAGCAGTACTTC.

The chain is built from TRBV5-6 and TRBJ2-5; D is ambiguous. CDR1 is SGHDT, CDR2 YYEEEE, per germline. The V end lost 0 bases, the J end lost 5 bases, and 5 bases lay between the germline ends. CDR3 length: 12 residues. The CDR3 DNA reads as TGTGCCAGCAGCTTGGACGATGAGACCCAGTACTTC. Protein: CASSLDDETQYF.

At least ten counts were recorded for this clonotype. This chain uses TRBV7-3 with TRBJ2-2; 8 nucleotides line up with TRBD2. The CDR3 sequence is 17 residues long. V shed 5 bases, J shed 7 bases, and the junction held 15 bases outside the gene matches. The germline V gene has CDR1 SGHTA and CDR2 FQGTGA. The CDR3 DNA sequence: TGTGCCAGCAGCACGGGACTAGGGGGTCCCTTCAGCGGGGAGCTGTTTTTT. Residues: CASSTGLGGPFSGELFF.

The table lists this clonotype with many counts. CDR3 sequence reads: CASSRWRDRPYEQYF. Written as DNA, the CDR3 is TGCGCCAGCAGCCGATGGAGGGACAGGCCCTACGAGCAGTACTTC. The rearrangement links TRBV5-1 to TRBJ2-7; the match to TRBD1 covers 8 bases. The V gene end was trimmed by 4 bases and the J gene end by 2 bases; junction bases not matched to a gene: 8. The CDR3 length is 15 residues. Germline V CDR1 and CDR2: SGHRS, YFSETQ.

This clonotype was observed at least ten times. This chain connects TRBV15 to TRBJ2-7; D is ambiguous. Germline assignment: CDR1 LNHNV and CDR2 YYDKDF (reference sequence). CDR3 length equals 15 residues. V was clipped by 0 bases and J by 7 bases, with 16 bases between them. The CDR3 DNA sequence: TGTGCCACCAGCAGAGATGACAACCTCCTGGGGGAGCAGTACTTC. Translated: CATSRDDNLLGEQYF. Based on the CDR3 plus reference TRBV15 and TRBJ2-7, the full variable domain is DAMVIQNPRYQVTQFGKPVTLSCSQTLNHNVMYWYQQKSSQAPKLLFHYYDKDFNNEADTPDNFQSRRPNTSFCFLDIRSPGLGDTAMYLCATSRDDNLLGEQYFGPGTRLTVT.

The J gene is TRBJ2-1, the V gene TRBV5-4, with 7 positions matching TRBD1. CDR3 length: 14 residues. V shed 2 bases and J 11 bases; nucleotides not matched to a gene: 10. The V gene's germline CDR1 is SGHNT and CDR2 YYREEE (reference sequence). The CDR3 sequence: CASSFQDRQNKQFF. The DNA of the CDR3 is TGTGCCAGCAGCTTTCAGGACAGGCAGAATAAGCAGTTCTTC.

This clonotype was observed many times. This chain connects TRBV25-1 to TRBJ1-2; a weak D match, TRBD1 (5 bases). This CDR3 has 13 residues. Trimming took 9 bases from V and 0 from J, leaving 11 bases between them. Germline CDR1 MGHDK, CDR2 SYGVNS. The CDR3 DNA follows: TGTGCCAGAGGGGATCTAGCTAACTATGGCTACACCTTC. Translating it yields CARGDLANYGYTF.

The table lists this clonotype with a few counts. The chain recombines TRBV12-3 or TRBV12-4 with TRBJ2-7, with D perhaps TRBD1 or TRBD2 (5 bases each). This CDR3 is 14 amino acids long. V was pared by 0 bases and J by 6 bases, with 12 bases between. CDR3 DNA: TGTGCCAGCAGTTTAGCCCCGGGACGCTCCGAGCAGTACTTC. Its translation is CASSLAPGRSEQYF.

This clonotype has only a few counts. This chain links TRBV20-1 with TRBJ2-5, with 14 bases matching TRBD2. V lost 3 bases, J lost 3 bases, and 6 bases stayed unmatched. The CDR3 consists of 16 residues. Germline loops: CDR1 DFQATT, CDR2 SNEGSKA (reference sequence). The CDR3 DNA sequence: TGCAGTGCTAGTGGGGGACTAGCGGGGGTAGAAGAGACCCAGTACTTC. Amino acid sequence: CSASGGLAGVEETQYF.

This clonotype was seen many times. This sequence joins TRBV7-2 and TRBJ2-3, with no clear D. Germline V gene lookup returns CDR1 SGHTA and CDR2 FQGNSA. This CDR3 comprises 11 residues. V was shortened by 6 bases and J by 4 bases, with 5 bases between the two germline ends. In DNA form, the CDR3 reads TGTGCCAGCAGTTTTGCAGATACGCAGTATTTT. Residues: CASSFADTQYF.

This clonotype was counted ten times or more. The genes are TRBV7-9 and TRBJ2-7, with 7 bases identical to TRBD1. CDR1 SEHNR and CDR2 FQNEAQ come from the germline V gene (reference sequence). The ends lost 4 bases at V and 8 bases at J; junction bases unmatched: 5. The CDR3 extends over 12 amino acids. The CDR3 spells CASSSGQSKQYF. The CDR3 bases are TGTGCCAGCAGCTCGGGACAGAGCAAGCAGTACTTC. The variable domain in full, completed from reference TRBV7-9 and TRBJ2-7, reads DTGVSQNPRHKITKRGQNVTFRCDPISEHNRLYWYRQTLGQGPEFLTYFQNEAQLEKSRLLSDRFSAERPKGSFSTLEIQRTEQGDSAMYLCASSSGQSKQYFGPGTRLTVT.

This clonotype was observed a few times. V is TRBV20-1 and J is TRBJ2-5; the D gene could be TRBD1 or TRBD2 (5 bases each). V was shortened by 3 bases and J by 5 bases, with 13 bases between the two germline ends. CDR1 DFQATT and CDR2 SNEGSKA come from the germline V gene (reference sequence). The length of the CDR3 is 13 residues. CDR3 sequence: CSASRAGTETQYF. The CDR3 region has the DNA TGCAGTGCTAGCAGGGCAGGGACGGAGACCCAGTACTTC.

This clonotype was seen at least ten times. The chain employs TRBV25-1 and TRBJ2-7; the match to TRBD2 covers 11 bases. The CDR3 length is 15 residues. With V trimmed by 2 bases and J by 5 bases, 5 bases remained unmatched. CDR1 is MGHDK and CDR2 is SYGVNS in the germline V gene. The CDR3 is CASSEPGLAGHEQYF. The CDR3 bases are TGTGCCAGCAGTGAACCCGGACTAGCGGGCCACGAGCAGTACTTC.

The table lists this clonotype with many counts. This chain connects TRBV2 to TRBJ2-5, with no clear D. Germline V gives CDR1 SNHLY, CDR2 FYNNEI. The CDR3 runs to 12 residues. V gave up 7 bases and J gave up 0 bases, with 6 bases separating them. CDR3 loop: CASMGYQETQYF. DNA for the CDR3: TGTGCCAGCATGGGATACCAAGAGACCCAGTACTTC. The full variable domain, completed using reference TRBV2 and TRBJ2-5, is EPEVTQTPSHQVTQMGQEVILRCVPISNHLYFYWYRQILGQKVEFLVSFYNNEISEKSEIFDDQFSVERPDGSNFTLKIRSTKLEDSAMYFCASMGYQETQYFGPGTRLLVL.

At least ten counts were recorded for this clonotype. This chain connects TRBV7-3 to TRBJ1-1; perhaps TRBD1 as D (5 bases). Germline V gene sequence: CDR1 SGHTA, CDR2 FQGTGA. Trimming cost V 1 base and J 6 bases, with 9 bases left between them. This CDR3 region has 13 residues. The CDR3 loop is CASSLNGGAEAFF. The CDR3 coding sequence is TGTGCCAGCAGCTTAAATGGGGGAGCTGAAGCTTTCTTT.

Worth noting for this clonotype: A much more abundant neighbour one base away suggests this may be a read error. J is TRBJ2-2 and V is TRBV9; 9 bases align to TRBD2. This CDR3 has 15 amino acids. The germline CDR1 and CDR2 sequences are SGDLS and YYNGEE. The trim removed 0 bases at V and 9 bases at J, leaving 6 bases unmatched. CDR3 loop: CASSVEAGGSRELFF. CDR3 nucleotides: TGTGCCAGCAGCGTAGAAGCGGGAGGATCCCGGGAGCTGTTTTTT. The whole variable domain, filled in from reference TRBV9 and TRBJ2-2, reads DSGVTQTPKHLITATGQRVTLRCSPRSGDLSVYWYQQSLDQGLQFLIQYYNGEERAKGNILERFSAQQFPDLHSELNLSSLELGDSALYFCASSVEAGGSRELFFGEGSRLTVL.

This clonotype occurred many times. The gene calls are TRBV5-5 and TRBJ2-7; no reliable D call. This CDR3 has 13 residues. CDR1 is SGHKS and CDR2 is YYEKEE in the germline V gene (reference sequence). Deletions cut 4 bases from V and 3 bases from J, with 11 bases between. CDR3 nucleotides: TGTGCCAGCAGCCCGGACGGTCGCTACGAGCAGTACTTC. Translation: CASSPDGRYEQYF.

This clonotype was counted only a few times. The genes are TRBV23-1 and TRBJ2-7, with D possibly being TRBD1 or TRBD2 (5 bases each). TRBV23-1 is classed as an ORF, of uncertain function. V lost 0 bases and J lost 4, with 25 bases in between. CDR3 length: 19 amino acids. CDR3 loop: CASSQSSGSRAWGIYEQYF. CDR3 coding DNA: TGCGCCAGCAGTCAATCGTCAGGGAGTAGGGCATGGGGGATATACGAGCAGTACTTC.